This TCR beta chain was profiled in a study of T cells in Graves' hyperthyroidism and ophthalmopathy. Regarding the study as a whole: The model foresaw ophthalmopathy a median roughly 6.6 months prior to onset.

Amplification of TCR beta CDR3 regions used RNA as the template. HTBI primers drove first-round RT-PCR of the TCR CDR3. A single record per CDR3 protein comes from TCRdb applying MiXCR to the multiplex PCR reads. The table records under 350,000 distinct CDR3 sequences, over 15% of them present only once. As for this clonotype: The antigen is unknown.

The germline V and J ends were trimmed by 0 bases and 6 bases, with 5 bases remaining between them. CDR1 is MDHEN and CDR2 is SYDVKM in the germline V gene. CDR3 length: 13 amino acids. The sequence came from a woman aged 60-70 years with Graves' ophthalmopathy. The rearrangement uses TRBV28 and TRBJ2-2, with unresolved D. Sequencing input: blood. CDR3 in amino acids: CASSLWGSGELFF. The CDR3 nucleotides are TGTGCCAGCAGTTTATGGGGTTCCGGGGAGCTGTTTTTT. Full variable domain (rest looked up from reference TRBV28 and TRBJ2-2): DVKVTQSSRYLVKRTGEKVFLECVQDMDHENMFWYRQDPGLGLRLIYFSYDVKMKEKGDIPEGYSVSREKKERFSLILESASTNQTSMYLCASSLWGSGELFFGEGSRLTVL.